This TCR beta chain is drawn from a study of cytotoxic CD8 clonotypes in ibrutinib-treated CLL. Study information: Average yields of 255,043 productive templates and tens of thousands of productive rearrangements characterized the samples.

General study points: Rising at ibrutinib response, clonality subsequently fell back toward baseline at progression. Baseline clonality, above age-matched healthy donor levels, tracked circulating CD8+ T-cell counts.

On this clone: As yet, its antigen is unknown.

The CDR3 covers 13 residues. The germline gives CDR1 MNHEY, CDR2 SMNVEV (reference sequence). The V and J ends lost 3 bases and 7 bases, in that order; junction bases with no gene match: 3. With sequencing, the targeted depth ranged from 1 in 200,000 to 1 in 1 million T cells. The assay was immunoSEQ multiplex PCR, and TCRdb's table has in-frame clones only and misses some. The sample has more than 200,000 clones; 60% to 75% are singletons. The starting material was PBMCs, obtained after 24 months of ibrutinib treatment. The J gene is TRBJ2-1, the V gene TRBV27, with 7 bases that match TRBD2. The sequence derives from a human donor with chronic lymphocytic leukemia. This CDR3 reads CASSFPAGNEQFF. The CDR3 DNA follows: TGTGCCAGCAGTTTCCCAGCGGGGAATGAGCAGTTCTTC.